This is a list of T cell receptor beta chains from one sample in a study of cytomegalovirus exposure and HLA in healthy donors. Sequenced by immunoSEQ multiplex PCR; TCRdb stores in-frame clones only, minus some. The table lists 130,000 or so clones, around 8.5% of them singletons. Sequenced sample: PBMCs. Receptor source: a man between 40 and 49 years old in good health and CMV-seronegative. The CDR3 runs from the conserved cysteine through the conserved F or W. D genes are given only for firm matches. Clone size appears in some rows only: once, few, many, or a class for an expanded clone.

size	J	V	D	DNA	CDR3
.	TRBJ2-1	TRBV19	TRBD1	TGTGCCAGTAGTGCCCGGGACAGGGGGCTCGATGAGCAGTTCTTC	CASSARDRGLDEQFF
.	TRBJ2-5	TRBV30	.	TGTGCCTGGAGTTTCAGGGCGTATCAAGAGACCCAGTACTTC	CAWSFRAYQETQYF
few	TRBJ2-5	TRBV6-4	.	TGTGCCAGCAGTGACGGGCCCGGCCGGACCCAGTACTTC	CASSDGPGRTQYF
few	TRBJ2-3	TRBV5-1	.	TGCGCCAGCAGCTTGTACACAGATACGCAGTATTTT	CASSLYTDTQYF
.	TRBJ1-1	TRBV19	.	TGTGCCAGTAACCCAGAAGCGGGCTTGAACACTGAAGCTTTCTTT	CASNPEAGLNTEAFF
once	TRBJ1-5	TRBV21-1	.	TGTGCCAGCAGCAGTCGAGACAGGGAGGCTTATAGCAATCAGCCCCAGCATTTT	CASSSRDREAYSNQPQHF
few	TRBJ1-1	TRBV6-6	TRBD1	TGTGCCAGCAGCCCGGGGACAGGGAGAACTGAAGCTTTCTTT	CASSPGTGRTEAFF
few	TRBJ1-2	TRBV19	.	TGTGCCAGTAGTATACAGGGGTATGGCTACACCTTC	CASSIQGYGYTF
few	TRBJ2-1	TRBV4-3	TRBD2	TGCGCCAGCAGCCAAGCGGGAGGGACGGTCACCTACAATGAGCAGTTCTTC	CASSQAGGTVTYNEQFF
few	TRBJ2-7	TRBV19	TRBD1	TGTGCCAGTAGTATTACCCGACAGGGGACCTACGAGCAGTACTTC	CASSITRQGTYEQYF
.	TRBJ1-2	TRBV10-2	.	TGCGCCAGCAGTGAGCCACCGAGCTATGGCTACACCTTC	CASSEPPSYGYTF
few	TRBJ2-1	TRBV6-5	TRBD1	TGTGCCAGCAGTTACTCCCGGGACAGGGGGTCAAATGAGCAGTTCTTC	CASSYSRDRGSNEQFF
.	TRBJ2-7	TRBV29-1	TRBD1	TGCAGCGTGAAGGGACAGGGGGACGAGCAGTACTTC	CSVKGQGDEQYF
.	TRBJ2-7	TRBV7-8	.	TGTGCCAGCAGCTTCGACAGGCTCTCCTACGAGCAGTACTTC	CASSFDRLSYEQYF
.	TRBJ1-4	TRBV7-9	.	TGTGCCAGCAGCTTGGAGAAGAGGGTGTTCACTAATGAAAAACTGTTTTTT	CASSLEKRVFTNEKLFF
.	TRBJ2-5	TRBV5-1	.	TGCGCCAGCAGCCCCCAAGCCAATGACCAAGAGACCCAGTACTTC	CASSPQANDQETQYF
.	TRBJ2-2	TRBV5-1	.	TGCGCCAGCAGCTTAGGTCTAGCAGGCACCGGGGAGCTGTTTTTT	CASSLGLAGTGELFF
few	TRBJ1-5	TRBV15	.	TGTGCCACCAGCAGATACCTGAATCCGGGGAATAGCAATCAGCCCCAGCATTTT	CATSRYLNPGNSNQPQHF
.	TRBJ1-4	TRBV20-1	.	TGCAGTGCTTGGGCGGGTGAAAAACTGTTTTTT	CSAWAGEKLFF
.	TRBJ2-7	TRBV5-1	TRBD1	TGCGCCAGCAGCTTCCAGGGGGCGGACGAGCAGTACTTC	CASSFQGADEQYF
few	TRBJ2-5	TRBV7-2	.	TGTGCCAGCAGCCCTCGAGGGCAGGTTCCTCAAGAGACCCAGTACTTC	CASSPRGQVPQETQYF
few	TRBJ1-3	TRBV19	.	TGTGCCAGTAGTATAGATCAAAGGGGCTCTACTGGAAACACCATATATTTT	CASSIDQRGSTGNTIYF
few	TRBJ2-1	TRBV11-3	.	TGTGCCAGCAGCGCCCGACAGGCCAGCTCCTACAATGAGCAGTTCTTC	CASSARQASSYNEQFF
few	TRBJ1-5	TRBV7-2	TRBD1	TGTGCCAGCAGCTTAAGACAGGGCGGACAGCCCCAGCATTTT	CASSLRQGGQPQHF
few	TRBJ2-7	TRBV7-8	.	TGTGCCAGCAGCTTAGAGGACAGCTACGAGCAGTACTTC	CASSLEDSYEQYF
few	TRBJ1-1	TRBV6-5	TRBD1	TGTGCCAGCAGTTTCGAACCGGGACAGGGATTCACTGAAGCTTTCTTT	CASSFEPGQGFTEAFF
few	TRBJ2-5	TRBV4-1	.	TGCGCCAGCAGCCAAGTTCCTAGGATCGAGACCCAGTACTTC	CASSQVPRIETQYF
few	TRBJ2-7	TRBV6-1	.	TGTGCCAGCAGTGAAACAGGTTCCTACGAGCAGTACTTC	CASSETGSYEQYF
few	TRBJ1-4	TRBV7-9	.	TGTGCCAGCAGCCCCTCGGGGATCGTGGATGAAAAACTGTTTTTT	CASSPSGIVDEKLFF
few	TRBJ2-5	TRBV13	TRBD2	TGTGCCAGCAGCGCCAGGACGGGACTAGTCCAAGAGACCCAGTACTTC	CASSARTGLVQETQYF
few	TRBJ1-2	TRBV4-3	TRBD1	TGCGCCAGCAGCCAAGATTTGGGGGACAGGCTTGAGGGCTACACCTTC	CASSQDLGDRLEGYTF
few	TRBJ1-5	TRBV7-2	.	TGTGCCAGCAGCCCTGGAGGTACTTATAGCAATCAGCCCCAGCATTTT	CASSPGGTYSNQPQHF
.	TRBJ2-3	TRBV11-2	.	TGTGCCAGCAGCTTAGATCCCCCAGGGGCGACAGATACGCAGTATTTT	CASSLDPPGATDTQYF